This TCR beta chain was documented in a study of blood T cell repertoires in COVID-19. Study-level information: Samples came from the United States, Italy and Spain, spanning acute and convalescent COVID-19. T cells, B-cell-depleted T cells, or PBMCs provided the cDNA or gDNA that served as material.

Per the study methods: Amplification with reference gene primers provided the estimates of nucleated cell counts. Some clones are missing from TCRdb's copy, which holds only in-frame ones; the method was immunoSEQ multiplex PCR. For V, J and clone size, that table is used; D and trimming come from the DNA. The data show about 440,000 clones, roughly 91% seen once. CDR1 is SGHRS and CDR2 is YFSETQ in the germline V gene. The CDR3 contains 15 residues. V shed 0 bases, J shed 0 bases, and the junction held 1 base outside the gene matches. The sequence was collected from a woman in her 30s with acute or convalescent COVID-19. The chain couples TRBV5-1 to TRBJ2-3; TRBD2 matches 7 bases. Specimen: peripheral blood. CDR3 sequence reads: CASSLGEGSTDTQYF. The DNA for the CDR3 is TGCGCCAGCAGCTTGGGGGAGGGAAGCACAGATACGCAGTATTTT.